This is a list of T cell receptor beta chains from one sample in a study of shared clonotypes between healthy human individuals. Clones were sequenced by immunoSEQ multiplex PCR, and TCRdb holds only the in-frame ones, with some missing. The sample includes around 500,000 clones, 76% of them seen just once. Sequences were obtained from PBMCs. Receptors originate from a woman aged 40 to 49 in good health. Some clones in this sample may be carry-over from other donors' samples. CDR3s include the opening cysteine and the closing phenylalanine or tryptophan. A D gene is named only where the DNA matches it firmly. Size is stated for part of the rows, as once, few or many counts, or as a class when the clone is expanded.

clone_size	v_call	j_call	d_call	cdr3_aa	cdr3_nt
-	TRBV10-3	TRBJ2-1	TRBD2	CAISTSESDYNEQFF	TGTGCCATCAGTACTAGCGAGTCTGACTACAATGAGCAGTTCTTC
-	TRBV1	TRBJ2-7	-	CTSSQDTGGNWGSYEQYF	TGCACCAGCAGCCAAGATACAGGGGGTAACTGGGGCTCCTACGAGCAGTACTTC
-	TRBV29-1	TRBJ2-7	TRBD1	CSVSGTAYEQYF	TGCAGCGTTTCCGGGACAGCCTACGAGCAGTACTTC
-	TRBV6-6	TRBJ2-1	TRBD1	CASSYRDSYNEQFF	TGTGCCAGCAGTTACAGGGACAGTTACAATGAGCAGTTCTTC
-	TRBV11-3	TRBJ2-1	TRBD2	CASSLVPSGSGEQFF	TGTGCCAGCAGCTTAGTGCCTAGCGGGAGCGGTGAGCAGTTCTTC
once	TRBV6-5	TRBJ2-7	TRBD2	CASSVSSGRPYEQYF	TGTGCCAGCAGTGTGAGTAGCGGGAGACCCTACGAGCAGTACTTC
few	TRBV19	TRBJ2-7	-	CATRAEPSYEQYF	TGTGCCACTCGTGCAGAGCCAAGCTACGAGCAGTACTTC
few	TRBV6-5	TRBJ2-7	TRBD1	CASTGTGGVEQYF	TGTGCCAGCACGGGGACAGGGGGTGTCGAGCAGTACTTC
once	TRBV5-1	TRBJ2-5	-	CASSLGQETQYF	TGCGCCAGCAGCTTGGGCCAAGAGACCCAGTACTTC
-	TRBV28	TRBJ1-1	-	CASSLPGSTEAFF	TGTGCCAGCAGTTTACCCGGGAGCACTGAAGCTTTCTTT
-	TRBV11-1	TRBJ2-1	TRBD2	CASSPHGLADNEQFF	TGTGCCAGCAGCCCCCATGGACTAGCGGACAATGAGCAGTTCTTC
-	TRBV2	TRBJ2-2	TRBD2	CASSKGGEGTGELFF	TGTGCCAGCAGCAAAGGAGGGGAGGGCACCGGGGAGCTGTTTTTT